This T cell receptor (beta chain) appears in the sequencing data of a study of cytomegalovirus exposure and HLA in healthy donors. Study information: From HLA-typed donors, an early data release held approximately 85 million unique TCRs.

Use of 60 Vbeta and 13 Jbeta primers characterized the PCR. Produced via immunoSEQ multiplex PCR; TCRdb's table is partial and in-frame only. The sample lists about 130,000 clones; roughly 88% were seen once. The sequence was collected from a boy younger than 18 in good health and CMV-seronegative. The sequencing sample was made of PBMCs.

The chain's CDR3 is CAETGHNTEAFF. CDR3 DNA: TGTGCCGAGACAGGGCACAACACTGAAGCTTTCTTT. The J gene is TRBJ1-1, the V gene TRBV25-1; 7 nucleotides match TRBD1. The CDR3 loop spans 12 amino acids. Losses at the gene ends were 11 bases for V and 2 bases for J; bases not matched to a gene: 5. Germline V gives CDR1 MGHDK, CDR2 SYGVNS. The complete variable domain, with remaining parts taken from reference TRBV25-1 and TRBJ1-1, reads EADIYQTPRYLVIGTGKKITLECSQTMGHDKMYWYQQDPGMELHLIHYSYGVNSTEKGDLSSESTVSRIRTEHFPLTLESARPSHTSQYLCAETGHNTEAFFGQGTRLTVV.